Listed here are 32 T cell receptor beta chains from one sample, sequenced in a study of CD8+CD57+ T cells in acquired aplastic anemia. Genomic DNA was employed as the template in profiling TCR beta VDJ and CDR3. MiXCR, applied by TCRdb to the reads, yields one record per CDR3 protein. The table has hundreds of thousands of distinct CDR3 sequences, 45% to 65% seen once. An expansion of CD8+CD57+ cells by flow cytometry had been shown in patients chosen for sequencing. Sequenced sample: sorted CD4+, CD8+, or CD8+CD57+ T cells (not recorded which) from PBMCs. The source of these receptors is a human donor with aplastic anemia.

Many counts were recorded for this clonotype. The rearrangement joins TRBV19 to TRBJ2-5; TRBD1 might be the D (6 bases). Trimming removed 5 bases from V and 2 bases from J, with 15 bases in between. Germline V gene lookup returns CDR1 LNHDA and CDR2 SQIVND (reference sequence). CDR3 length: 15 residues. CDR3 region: CASSQLGQKQETQYF. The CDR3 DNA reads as TGTGCCAGTAGTCAACTGGGACAAAAACAAGAGACCCAGTACTTC.

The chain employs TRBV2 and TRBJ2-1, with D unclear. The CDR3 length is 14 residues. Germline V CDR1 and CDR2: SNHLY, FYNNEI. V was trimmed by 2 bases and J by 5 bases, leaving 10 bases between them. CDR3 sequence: CASSERLLNNEQFF. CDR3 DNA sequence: TGTGCCAGCAGTGAAAGGTTACTAAACAATGAGCAGTTCTTC.

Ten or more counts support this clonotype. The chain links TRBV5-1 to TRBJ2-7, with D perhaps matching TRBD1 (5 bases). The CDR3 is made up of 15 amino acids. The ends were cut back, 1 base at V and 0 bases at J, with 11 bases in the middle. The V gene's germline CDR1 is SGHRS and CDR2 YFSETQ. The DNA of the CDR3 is TGCGCCAGCAGCTTGCTCCCAGGGAACTCCTACGAGCAGTACTTC. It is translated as CASSLLPGNSYEQYF.

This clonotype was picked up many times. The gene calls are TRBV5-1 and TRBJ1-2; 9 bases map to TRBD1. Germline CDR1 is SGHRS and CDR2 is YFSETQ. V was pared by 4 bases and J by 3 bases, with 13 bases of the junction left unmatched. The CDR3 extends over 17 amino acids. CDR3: CASSATGQGVLDYGYTF. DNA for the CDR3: TGCGCCAGCAGCGCCACGGGACAGGGAGTTTTGGACTATGGCTACACCTTC.

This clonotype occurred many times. CDR3 sequence reads: CASSSNIRLAGSSYNEQFF. The CDR3 bases are TGTGCCAGCAGCTCCAATATCCGCTTAGCGGGTTCCTCCTACAATGAGCAGTTCTTC. The genes are TRBV7-3 and TRBJ2-1, with TRBD2 identical over 7 bases. Germline CDR1 SGHTA, CDR2 FQGTGA. J gave up 0 bases and V 4 bases, and 15 bases lay outside the gene matches. The CDR3 is made up of 19 amino acids.

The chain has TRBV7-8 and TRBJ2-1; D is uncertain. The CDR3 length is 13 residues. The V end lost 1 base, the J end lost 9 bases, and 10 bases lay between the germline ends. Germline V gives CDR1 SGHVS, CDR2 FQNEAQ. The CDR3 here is CASSLGRAGEQFF. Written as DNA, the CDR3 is TGTGCCAGCAGCTTAGGGCGTGCTGGTGAGCAGTTCTTC.

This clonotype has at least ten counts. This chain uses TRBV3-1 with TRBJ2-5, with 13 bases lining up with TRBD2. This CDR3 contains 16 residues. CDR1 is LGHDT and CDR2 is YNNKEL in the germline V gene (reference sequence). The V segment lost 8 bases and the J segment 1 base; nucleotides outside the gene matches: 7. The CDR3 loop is CASLPTSGGAQETQYF. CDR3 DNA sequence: TGTGCCAGCCTCCCTACTAGCGGGGGGGCCCAAGAGACCCAGTACTTC.

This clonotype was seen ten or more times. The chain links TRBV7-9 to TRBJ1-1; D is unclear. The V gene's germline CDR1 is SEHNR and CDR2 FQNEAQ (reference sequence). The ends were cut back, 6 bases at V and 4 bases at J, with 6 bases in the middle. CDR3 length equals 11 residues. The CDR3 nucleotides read TGTGCCAGCAGTCTGAGCACTGAAGCTTTCTTT. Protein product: CASSLSTEAFF.

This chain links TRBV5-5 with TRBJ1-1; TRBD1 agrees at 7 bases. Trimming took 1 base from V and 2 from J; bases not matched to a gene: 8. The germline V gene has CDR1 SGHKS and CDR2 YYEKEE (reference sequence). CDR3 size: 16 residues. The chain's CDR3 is CASSLRGRPSNTEAFF. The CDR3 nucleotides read TGTGCCAGCAGCTTGAGGGGGCGTCCTTCCAACACTGAAGCTTTCTTT.

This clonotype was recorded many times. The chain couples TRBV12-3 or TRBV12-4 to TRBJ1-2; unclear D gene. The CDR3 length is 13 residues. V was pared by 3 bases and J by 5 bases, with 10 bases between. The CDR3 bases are TGTGCCAGCAGTTTTCAGGATGATTATGGCTACACCTTC. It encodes CASSFQDDYGYTF.

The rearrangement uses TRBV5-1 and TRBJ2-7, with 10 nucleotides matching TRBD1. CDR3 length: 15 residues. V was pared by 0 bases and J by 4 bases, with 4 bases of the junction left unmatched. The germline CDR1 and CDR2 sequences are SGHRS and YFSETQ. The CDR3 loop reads CASSLEGTGVYEQYF. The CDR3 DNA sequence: TGCGCCAGCAGCTTGGAAGGGACAGGGGTTTACGAGCAGTACTTC.

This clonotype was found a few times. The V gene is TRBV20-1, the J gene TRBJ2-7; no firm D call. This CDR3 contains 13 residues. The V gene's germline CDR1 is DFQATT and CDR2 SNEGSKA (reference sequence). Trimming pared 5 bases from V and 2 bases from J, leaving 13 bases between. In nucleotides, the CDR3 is TGCAGTGCTTCAGAGGCGGACCCCTACGAGCAGTACTTC. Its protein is CSASEADPYEQYF.

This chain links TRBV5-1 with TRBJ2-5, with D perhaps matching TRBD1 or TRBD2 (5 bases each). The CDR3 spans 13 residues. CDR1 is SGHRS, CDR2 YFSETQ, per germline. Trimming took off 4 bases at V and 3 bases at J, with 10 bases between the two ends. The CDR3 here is CASSPLGEETQYF. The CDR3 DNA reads TGCGCCAGCAGCCCACTAGGGGAAGAGACCCAGTACTTC. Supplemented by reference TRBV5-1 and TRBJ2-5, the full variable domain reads KAGVTQTPRYLIKTRGQQVTLSCSPISGHRSVSWYQQTPGQGLQFLFEYFSETQRNKGNFPGRFSGRQFSNSRSEMNVSTLELGDSALYLCASSPLGEETQYFGPGTRLLVL.

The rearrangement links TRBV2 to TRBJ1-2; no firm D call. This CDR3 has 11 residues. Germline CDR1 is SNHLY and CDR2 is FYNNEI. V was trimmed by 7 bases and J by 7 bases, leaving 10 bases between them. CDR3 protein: CASTESRGYTF. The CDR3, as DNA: TGTGCCAGCACGGAGAGTCGTGGCTACACCTTC.

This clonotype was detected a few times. CDR3 in amino acids: CASSLKSRGNYEQYF. In nucleotides, the CDR3 is TGTGCCAGCAGCTTGAAATCCAGGGGGAACTACGAGCAGTACTTC. The J gene is TRBJ2-7, the V gene TRBV5-4; 7 nucleotides align to TRBD1. The V gene end was trimmed by 1 base and the J gene end by 3 bases; junction bases not matched to a gene: 7. Germline CDR1 and CDR2: SGHNT and YYREEE (reference sequence). The CDR3 spans 15 residues. Full variable domain (rest looked up from reference TRBV5-4 and TRBJ2-7): ETGVTQSPTHLIKTRGQQVTLRCSSQSGHNTVSWYQQALGQGPQFIFQYYREEENGRGNFPPRFSGLQFPNYSSELNVNALELDDSALYLCASSLKSRGNYEQYFGPGTRLTVT.

CDR3 protein: CSAGKGTGIYEQYF. Here the CDR3 DNA reads TGCAGTGCCGGTAAAGGGACAGGGATCTACGAGCAGTACTTC. The gene calls are TRBV20-1 and TRBJ2-7; TRBD1 agrees at 9 bases. The CDR3 sequence is 14 residues long. J gave up 3 bases and V 6 bases, and 9 bases lay outside the gene matches. Germline assignment: CDR1 DFQATT and CDR2 SNEGSKA (reference sequence).

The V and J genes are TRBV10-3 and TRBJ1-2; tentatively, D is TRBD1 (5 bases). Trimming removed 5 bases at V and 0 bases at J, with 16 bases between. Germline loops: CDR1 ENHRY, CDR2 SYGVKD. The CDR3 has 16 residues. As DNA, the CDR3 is TGTGCCATCAGTCAGGGCGGGGCCCCCACTAACTATGGCTACACCTTC. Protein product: CAISQGGAPTNYGYTF.

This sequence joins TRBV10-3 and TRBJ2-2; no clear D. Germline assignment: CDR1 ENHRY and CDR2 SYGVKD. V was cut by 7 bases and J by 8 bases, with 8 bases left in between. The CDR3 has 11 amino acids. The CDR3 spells CAIKGTGELFF. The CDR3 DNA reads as TGTGCCATCAAGGGCACAGGGGAGCTGTTTTTT.

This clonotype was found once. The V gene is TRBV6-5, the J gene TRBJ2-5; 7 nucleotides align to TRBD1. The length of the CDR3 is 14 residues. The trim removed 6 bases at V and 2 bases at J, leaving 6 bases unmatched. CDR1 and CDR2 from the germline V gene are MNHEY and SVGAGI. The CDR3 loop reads CASRLQGFQETQYF. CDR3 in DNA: TGTGCCAGCAGACTACAGGGGTTTCAAGAGACCCAGTACTTC.

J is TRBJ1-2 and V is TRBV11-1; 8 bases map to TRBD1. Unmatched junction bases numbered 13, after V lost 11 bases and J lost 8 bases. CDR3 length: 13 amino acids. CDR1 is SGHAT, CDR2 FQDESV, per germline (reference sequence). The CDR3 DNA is TGTGCCTACTTCCGGGACAGGCCATCCGGCTACACCTTC. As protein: CAYFRDRPSGYTF.

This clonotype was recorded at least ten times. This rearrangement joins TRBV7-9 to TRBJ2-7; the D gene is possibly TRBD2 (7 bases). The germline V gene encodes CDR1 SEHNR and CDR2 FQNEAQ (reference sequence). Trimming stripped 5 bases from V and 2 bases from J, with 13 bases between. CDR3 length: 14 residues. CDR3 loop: CASSPWGGAYEQYF. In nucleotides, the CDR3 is TGTGCCAGCAGCCCCTGGGGGGGCGCCTACGAGCAGTACTTC.

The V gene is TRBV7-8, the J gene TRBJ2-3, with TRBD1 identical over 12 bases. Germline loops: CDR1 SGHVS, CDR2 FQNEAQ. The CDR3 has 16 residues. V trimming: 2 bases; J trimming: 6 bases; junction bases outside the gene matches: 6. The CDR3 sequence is CASSLRDRGPLDTQYF. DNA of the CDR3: TGTGCCAGCAGCTTACGGGACAGGGGGCCGCTCGATACGCAGTATTTT. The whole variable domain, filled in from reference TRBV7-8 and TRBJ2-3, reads GAGVSQSPRYKVAKRGQDVALRCDPISGHVSLFWYQQALGQGPEFLTYFQNEAQLDKSGLPSDRFFAERPEGSVSTLKIQRTQQEDSAVYLCASSLRDRGPLDTQYFGPGTRLTVL.

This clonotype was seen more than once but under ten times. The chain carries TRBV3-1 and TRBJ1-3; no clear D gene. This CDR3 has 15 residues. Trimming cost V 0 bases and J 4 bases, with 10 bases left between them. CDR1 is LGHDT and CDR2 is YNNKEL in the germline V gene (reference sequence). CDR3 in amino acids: CASSQDTAAGNTIYF. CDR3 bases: TGTGCCAGCAGCCAAGATACTGCAGCAGGAAACACCATATATTTT.

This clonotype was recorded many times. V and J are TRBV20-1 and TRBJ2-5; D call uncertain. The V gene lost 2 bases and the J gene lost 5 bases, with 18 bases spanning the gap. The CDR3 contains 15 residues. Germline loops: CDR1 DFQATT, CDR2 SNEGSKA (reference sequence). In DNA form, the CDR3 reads TGCAGTGCTAGATCCCAAGGACCTCAAAGGGAGACCCAGTACTTC. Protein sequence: CSARSQGPQRETQYF.

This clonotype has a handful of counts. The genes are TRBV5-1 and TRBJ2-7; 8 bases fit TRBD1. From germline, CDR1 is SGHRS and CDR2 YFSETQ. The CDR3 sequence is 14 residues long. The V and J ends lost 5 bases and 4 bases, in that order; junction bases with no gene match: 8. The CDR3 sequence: CASRRRQGQYEQYF. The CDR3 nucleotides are TGCGCCAGCAGAAGGCGACAGGGGCAGTACGAGCAGTACTTC. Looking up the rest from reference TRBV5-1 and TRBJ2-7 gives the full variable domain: KAGVTQTPRYLIKTRGQQVTLSCSPISGHRSVSWYQQTPGQGLQFLFEYFSETQRNKGNFPGRFSGRQFSNSRSEMNVSTLELGDSALYLCASRRRQGQYEQYFGPGTRLTVT.

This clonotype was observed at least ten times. The CDR3 loop reads CASSLATAGGNEQFF. The CDR3 nucleotides read TGTGCCAGCAGCTTAGCGACAGCTGGAGGCAATGAGCAGTTCTTC. The rearrangement links TRBV11-2 to TRBJ2-1; D is possibly TRBD1 or TRBD2 (5 bases each). The length of the CDR3 is 15 residues. Trimming took off 1 base at V and 6 bases at J, with 13 bases between the two ends. Germline lookup yields CDR1 SGHAT and CDR2 FQNNGV.

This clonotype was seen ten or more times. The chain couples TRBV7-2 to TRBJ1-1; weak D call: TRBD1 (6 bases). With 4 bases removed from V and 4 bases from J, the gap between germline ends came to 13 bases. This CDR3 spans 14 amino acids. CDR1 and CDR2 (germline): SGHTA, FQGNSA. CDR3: CASSSRSGVTEAFF. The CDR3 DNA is TGTGCCAGCAGCTCTAGATCAGGGGTCACTGAAGCTTTCTTT.

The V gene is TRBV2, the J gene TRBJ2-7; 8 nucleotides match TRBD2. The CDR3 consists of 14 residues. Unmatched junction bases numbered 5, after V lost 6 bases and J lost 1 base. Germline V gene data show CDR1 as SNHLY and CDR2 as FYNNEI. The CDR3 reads CASSGGGHSYEQYF. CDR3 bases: TGTGCCAGCAGCGGGGGGGGTCATTCCTACGAGCAGTACTTC. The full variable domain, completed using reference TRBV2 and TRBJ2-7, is EPEVTQTPSHQVTQMGQEVILRCVPISNHLYFYWYRQILGQKVEFLVSFYNNEISEKSEIFDDQFSVERPDGSNFTLKIRSTKLEDSAMYFCASSGGGHSYEQYFGPGTRLTVT.

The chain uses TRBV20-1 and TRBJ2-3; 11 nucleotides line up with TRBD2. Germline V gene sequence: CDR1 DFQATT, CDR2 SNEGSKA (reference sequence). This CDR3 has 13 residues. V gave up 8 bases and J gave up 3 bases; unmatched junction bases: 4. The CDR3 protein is CSYRLAGTDTQYF. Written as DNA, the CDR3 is TGCAGTTATAGACTAGCGGGAACAGATACGCAGTATTTT.

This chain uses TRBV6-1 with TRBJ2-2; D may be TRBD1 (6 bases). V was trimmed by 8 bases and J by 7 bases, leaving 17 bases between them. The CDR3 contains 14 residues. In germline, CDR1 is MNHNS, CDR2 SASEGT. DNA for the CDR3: TGTGCCAGCCGCATTGAGGGGGATATCGGGGAGCTGTTTTTT. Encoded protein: CASRIEGDIGELFF.

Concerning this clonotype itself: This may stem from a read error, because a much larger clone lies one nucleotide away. DNA of the CDR3: TGTGCCAGTAGTATAGCAGGGCTTCAGCCCCAGCATTTT. This translates into CASSIAGLQPQHF. V usage is TRBV19 and J usage is TRBJ1-5; perhaps TRBD1 as D (5 bases). Germline CDR1 and CDR2: LNHDA and SQIVND (reference sequence). The CDR3 covers 13 residues. The V end lost 1 base, the J end lost 6 bases, and 7 bases lay between the germline ends.

The CDR3 bases are TGCAGTGCTAACAGGGGAGAGACCCAGTACTTC. Its protein product is CSANRGETQYF. The chain has TRBV20-1 and TRBJ2-5, with TRBD1 identical over 7 bases. Trimming took 4 bases from V and 4 from J; bases not matched to a gene: 0. This CDR3 region has 11 residues. Germline V gives CDR1 DFQATT, CDR2 SNEGSKA (reference sequence).